This T cell receptor (beta chain) emerged from a study of metastatic and nonmetastatic thyroid tumors. Study context: Repertoires of blood and of tissue (tumor or nodule) from malignant and benign thyroid patients were compared.

In this sample, this clone turned up a few times. Antigen specificity is unknown. Study results and caveats: According to reports, the diversity of TCR beta was significantly higher in malignant thyroid tumors than in benign nodules, and this held in both blood and tumor samples.

In the original analysis: Built for papillary thyroid cancer, a distant-metastasis classifier drew on CDR3 differences across clinicopathological groups. TCRdb redid the clone calls on the PCR reads using MiXCR. The V and J calls were determined by TCRdb, not by the authors. The repertoire holds roughly 90,000 clones, with about 15% as singletons. Treatment of any kind had been given to no patient before thyroid surgery. The CDR3 is 15 amino acids. V shed 1 base, J shed 4 bases, and the junction held 4 bases outside the gene matches. Germline values: CDR1 SGHNT, CDR2 YYREEE (reference sequence). This clonotype originated in a female donor with papillary thyroid cancer or a benign thyroid nodule (not recorded which). Some clones in this sample may be carry-over from other donors' samples. The genes are TRBV5-4 and TRBJ1-3; 8 bases align to TRBD1. The sequenced material came from blood. CDR3 amino acids: CASSLPGTGGNTIYF. CDR3 bases: TGTGCCAGCAGCTTGCCCGGGACAGGCGGAAACACCATATATTTT.